This TCR beta chain was sequenced in a study of T-cell reconstitution after alpha-beta-depleted transplantation in children. CDR3 size: 13 residues. Germline V gene data show CDR1 as DFQATT and CDR2 as SNEGSKA (reference sequence). V shed 5 bases and J 6 bases; nucleotides not matched to a gene: 4. This clonotype was counted at least ten times. It was with unique molecular identifiers that the TCRbeta library was prepared. TCRdb re-called the PCR reads with MiXCR, one entry per CDR3 protein. The table has under 350,000 distinct CDR3 sequences, more than 9% seen once. The J gene is TRBJ2-4, the V gene TRBV20-1, with 10 positions matching TRBD2. This receptor was taken from a human donor who donated a stem cell graft to a child with SCID. The input for sequencing was PBMCs from the stem cell graft donor, taken from the stem cell graft. CDR3 sequence: CSALSGGGNIQYF. CDR3 DNA: TGCAGTGCTTTAAGCGGGGGGGGAAACATTCAGTACTTC.